This entry is about one T cell receptor (beta chain). The antigen it recognizes is unknown. Base qualities were left out, and no much larger clone turns up one base away. A distance of 10 bases separates the germline ends of V and J, which lose 5 bases and 2 bases respectively. Counted from cysteine to phenylalanine, this CDR3 has 13 amino acids. Only the CDR3 region is kept as DNA, spanning 39 bases read in frame from base 1. CDR1 and CDR2 (LNHDA, SQIVND) derive from the germline V gene (reference sequence). These data come from a study of T cell repertoires in aging, cancer and after chemotherapy (dated by TCRdb to 2018 to 2020). Background on the whole study: Donors were distributed across six age groups ranging from 30 or younger to 70 or older, with at least three individuals included per group. A cohort of 200 to 250 cancer patients (roughly 90 with hematological and approximately 120 with solid cancers) was assembled, and fewer than 100 healthy donors were included as a reference group. Peripheral blood TCR beta repertoires from healthy donors and cancer patients were profiled to examine immunoaging and T cell reconstitution after chemotherapy. The full dataset contained 7 million to 9.5 million TCR reads. Healthy donor control TCR repertoires were recorded over several months to years and showed clear clonal overlap across re-sampling. Broad study findings and their caveats: In healthy donors, the decline in TCR diversity with age was mainly explained by loss of richness, whereas in cancer patients loss of evenness was also found to contribute. It was noted by the authors that conclusions about immunological memory after chemotherapy cannot be drawn from the repertoire data. Compared with age-matched healthy donors, untreated patients with hematological or solid cancers had significantly lower TCR diversity and higher clonality in blood. In both cancer cohorts, median generation probability rose over the chemotherapy interval, which suggests that the repertoire was reconstituted through rebound thymic output.

Rearranged TRB sequences spanning V, D and J segments were amplified in a multiplex touch-down PCR with a mixed TRB-A/B primer pool. Illumina adapters and sample indices were added to the amplicons in two consecutive PCR reactions performed with Phusion HS II polymerase. Amplicons were gel-purified using the NucleoSpin Gel and PCR Clean-up kit and were subsequently checked with Qubit and an Agilent 2100 Bioanalyzer. The libraries were sequenced on an Illumina MiSeq with 600-cycle, single-indexed, paired-end runs. On the authors' methods: MiXCR versions 2.12 and 3.0.5 were used to process the TRB sequences. Each unique CDR3 nucleotide sequence was counted as one clone, and only productive sequences with at least two reads were retained. Shannon diversity, evenness, clonality (one minus evenness), and alpha-parameterized diversity profiles from alpha 0 to 5 were included as repertoire metrics. The IGoR algorithm was used to compute generation probabilities of clones in paired pre- and post-chemotherapy samples. TCRdb passed the public sequencing reads through fastp at Q25 and MiXCR, retaining productive beta sequences. Merged by CDR3 protein, the rows form single entries marked with the most common genes and DNA. The V and J calls follow TCRdb's processing rather than the paper's. This sample lists about 18,000 distinct CDR3 sequences; 40% to 55% were detected once. In total, the top ten clones hold about 10% of the sample.

Genomic DNA extracted from peripheral blood, rather than sorted cells or RNA, was used as the source for amplification of TCR beta rearrangements. Material for sequencing was blood. The sequence was collected from a human donor in good health. The sequence joins TRBV19 to TRBJ2-7; the D gene is not confidently resolved. The DNA sequence is given as TGTGCCAGTAGTGACAATCCGACCTACGAGCAGTACTTC. Its product reads: CASSDNPTYEQYF.